This TCR beta chain was obtained from a study of T cell changes during pregnancy in multiple sclerosis. The CDR3 length is 14 residues. Trimming took off 3 bases at V and 5 bases at J, with 14 bases between the two ends. Germline loops: CDR1 SGDLS, CDR2 YYNGEE. This table comes from immunoSEQ multiplex PCR, and its TCRdb copy is limited to in-frame clones, with some not included. This table holds 30,000 to 35,000 clones, 85% to 90% found once. The rearrangement links TRBV9 to TRBJ2-5, with D maybe TRBD2 (7 bases). The receptor was derived from a female donor with multiple sclerosis, enrolled in a pregnancy study. The source was CD8+ T cells from peripheral blood mononuclear cells, collected before pregnancy. CDR3 region: CASSGGGGGETQYF. CDR3 nucleotide sequence: TGTGCCAGCAGCGGCGGCGGGGGCGGGGAGACCCAGTACTTC.